This T cell receptor (beta chain) is from a study of beta chain features in type 1 diabetes. Study overall: The patients were much like the healthy donors in age, gender and cell yields.

Cell sorting via CD45RO/CCR7/CD25/CD127/CD95/CD27 was performed to obtain CD4+ naive, central memory, regulatory and stem cell-like memory cells. The authors obtained over 95% purity in all sorted populations. Study-wide results and caveats: Shortening that was moderate but significant affected the TCRB CDR3s of Type 1 diabetes patients in all four CD4+ subsets.

V was shortened by 0 bases and J by 1 base, with 7 bases between the two germline ends. The CDR3 spans 14 residues. The germline V gene has CDR1 SGHRS and CDR2 YFSETQ. The investigators reverse transcribed all of the isolated RNA, so they sequenced expressed TCRB transcripts. TCRdb keeps only in-frame clones here, not all; method: immunoSEQ multiplex PCR. The table has roughly 150,000 clones, roughly 60% seen once. As regards this clone: Antigen unknown.

This sequence was found in a man aged 30-40 years with type 1 diabetes. V and J are TRBV5-1 and TRBJ1-1; D is undetermined. Source material: naive CD4+ T cells from blood. The CDR3: CASSLGTTNTEAFF. The CDR3 nucleotides are TGCGCCAGCAGCTTGGGTACGACGAACACTGAAGCTTTCTTT.